The entry below describes one TCR beta chain. This clone's antigen is unknown. No qualities accompany the bases; no much larger clone lies one base away. TCR beta CDR3 regions were amplified from RNA transcripts. For the first round of RT-PCR on the TCR CDR3, the HTBI primer set was used together with the Qiagen OneStep RT-PCR kit. Libraries were constructed in a second round of multiplex PCR, after which size selection and purification were carried out. Libraries were sequenced paired-end with 100 bp reads on an Illumina HiSeq2000. Concerning the study's data processing: Raw data were processed with SOAPnuke, discarding reads with adapters, uncalled bases, mean Phred below 15, or no exact constant-primer or identifier match. High-quality paired reads were merged with COPE v1.2.5, and unique nucleotide sequences were defined as clonotypes. MiTCR v1.1 was used to align the clonotypes against IMGT TRBV, TRBD and TRBJ reference segments. Analysis was restricted to V-J combinations with a frequency above 0.0001, which covered about 99% of repertoires. A TCS score was defined as the ratio of F50 (clonal expansion) to E x V (chaos), with BLOSUM62-based TCRdist applied between CDR3 peptides within each V-J. Welch's t-statistics and random forest reduced 500 to 550 V-J features to roughly 13, which were used in a naive Bayes classifier (R e1071). TCRdb itself trimmed the public reads at Q25 with fastp, ran MiXCR and retained productive beta chains. Records with the same CDR3 protein are collapsed into one entry carrying the most frequent genes and DNA. Here the V and J calls rest on TCRdb's processing, not on the authors' analysis. The sample profile shows some 440,000 distinct CDR3 sequences; more than 15% of them were found once. Of the sample, approximately 7.5% is held by the ten largest clones.

Stable Graves' hyperthyroidism was defined as the absence of progression to ophthalmopathy over 18 months of follow-up. Hyperthyroidism patients were newly diagnosed, with disease duration under 2 months, and aged 18 to 65 years. Exclusion was applied to patients with uncontrolled infections, other autoimmune diseases, pregnancy or lactation. Diagnoses were based on clinical symptoms, serum thyroxine and TRAb, thyroid ultrasound and orbital computed tomography. PBMCs were isolated from 7.5 to 10 ml of fresh peripheral blood by Ficoll-Paque density gradient centrifugation. Trizol reagent was used to extract total RNA, and RNA quality was then checked on an Agilent 2100 Bioanalyzer. Based on the germline V gene, the CDR1 and CDR2 sequences are SGHDT and YYEEEE. Relative to germline, V is missing 5 bases and J is missing 10 bases, with 4 bases of the junction outside any gene match. The CDR3 covers 14 residues, taking in both the cysteine and the phenylalanine. The CDR3 DNA has 42 bases and is translated from base 1.

The data belong to a study of T cells in Graves' hyperthyroidism and ophthalmopathy (dated by TCRdb to the late 2010s). A note on the overall study: Peripheral blood was collected at initial diagnosis, before any treatment. The paper describes TCR Vbeta CDR3 sequencing of about 140 peripheral blood samples, made up of some 42 ophthalmopathy patients, more than 70 hyperthyroidism patients and 17 progressor patients. TCR V-J signatures able to tell the groups apart were searched for in a discovery cohort of 90 to 100 patients, of whom around 42 had Graves' ophthalmopathy and 55 to 65 had stable Graves' hyperthyroidism. In addition, the study compared T-cell repertoires in thyroid tissue and in blood from about 6 Graves' hyperthyroidism patients. The 95 to 100 discovery patients were randomly divided into training and test sets at a 7:3 ratio. After sampling, hyperthyroidism patients received methimazole starting at 30 mg daily, and ophthalmopathy patients received high-dose intravenous methylprednisolone. Prospective prediction of ophthalmopathy was tested in an independent validation cohort of some 20 hyperthyroidism patients and approximately 17 patients who later progressed to ophthalmopathy.

Broad study findings and their caveats: Most expanded thyroid clonotypes (frequency above 0.001) were also found in blood, which suggests that blood repertoires may mirror thyroid immune responses. A 13 V-J signature model separated ophthalmopathy from stable hyperthyroidism, with about 88% sensitivity and 81.08% specificity in cross-validation and 80%/75% in testing. Sample size was not statistically predetermined, and investigators were not blinded to group allocation. In validation, the model predicted progression to ophthalmopathy with approximately 70% sensitivity and roughly 72% specificity, a median of approximately 6.7 months before onset.

This receptor was obtained from a woman aged 18-29 years with Graves' hyperthyroidism. Specimen: blood. The rearranged chain carries TRBV5-6 and TRBJ1-6, with 12 bases in between that match TRBD1. The CDR3 region has the sequence CASRTGTGGSPLHF. In nucleotides, the sequence is TGTGCCAGCAGGACCGGGACAGGGGGCTCACCCCTCCACTTT. Reference TRBV5-6 and TRBJ1-6 genes cover what lies past the CDR3, so the full variable domain is DAGVTQSPTHLIKTRGQQVTLRCSPKSGHDTVSWYQQALGQGPQFIFQYYEEEERQRGNFPDRFSGHQFPNYSSELNVNALLLGDSALYLCASRTGTGGSPLHFGNGTRLTVT.